What follows is one T cell receptor (beta chain) and its context. Antigen: not known. Here immunoSEQ multiplex PCR was the method, and the copy in TCRdb shows in-frame clones only, minus some. The sample has just under 100,000 clones, 65% to 85% seen once. V was shortened by 4 bases and J by 10 bases, with 8 bases between the two germline ends. CDR1 is SNHLY, CDR2 FYNNEI, per germline. This CDR3 region has 11 residues. This sample is drawn from a study of PD-1 blockade in classical Hodgkin lymphoma. Study-wide findings and caveats: Diversity similar to that of newly diagnosed patients was seen at baseline in complete responders.

Patients all relapsed after autologous stem cell transplantation, and there was variation in brentuximab vedotin exposure. The sample was peripheral blood mononuclear cells (PBMCs), taken at baseline. This sequence joins TRBV2 and TRBJ2-1; maybe TRBD2 (6 bases). This receptor was identified in a human donor with classical Hodgkin lymphoma. CDR3 DNA sequence: TGTGCCAGCAGTGTCGGGGGAGAGCAGTTCTTC. Its translation: CASSVGGEQFF.